This record covers a single T cell receptor beta chain. The sample is drawn from a study of blood T cell repertoires in COVID-19. About the research overall: Samples representing acute and convalescent COVID-19 were sourced from the United States, Italy and Spain. Sources were T cells, B-cell-depleted T cells, or PBMCs; the material itself was cDNA or gDNA.

Original processing methods: Estimated nucleated cell counts came from reference gene primer amplification. Produced via immunoSEQ multiplex PCR; TCRdb's table is partial and in-frame only. From that table come the V and J calls and clone size; the DNA was used to work out D and trimming. The sample has roughly 80,000 clones, over 75% seen once. The TCR originated in a man at least 80 years old with acute or convalescent COVID-19. The specimen sequenced was peripheral blood.

In DNA, the CDR3 is TGTGCCAGCAGTCAACAGGAAAATCAGCCCCAGCATTTT. This translates into CASSQQENQPQHF. V and J are TRBV7-8 and TRBJ1-5; D is perhaps TRBD1 (5 bases). The CDR3 extends over 13 amino acids. V lost 6 bases to trimming and J lost 4 bases, with 10 bases between them. CDR1 SGHVS and CDR2 FQNEAQ come from the germline V gene.